Listed here are 14 T cell receptor beta chains from one sample, sequenced in a study of T cell changes during pregnancy in multiple sclerosis. The repertoire was sequenced with immunoSEQ multiplex PCR; TCRdb's copy has only in-frame clones and lacks some. The data hold over 50,000 clones, with around nine tenths observed a single time. The sample consisted of peripheral blood from another person, used as feeder cells. These receptors all come from a human donor whose cells served as feeder cells for cultures in a pregnancy study.

The chain uses TRBV30 and TRBJ1-1; no firm D call. V was cut by 1 base and J by 3 bases, with 15 bases left in between. Germline CDR1 GTSNPN, CDR2 SVGIG (reference sequence). This CDR3 has 15 residues. The CDR3: CAWSGTIRLDTEAFF. In nucleotides, the CDR3 is TGTGCCTGGAGTGGGACGATTCGGTTGGACACTGAAGCTTTCTTT.

The V and J genes are TRBV4-3 and TRBJ1-6; D unclear. CDR3 length equals 16 residues. The V gene lost 3 bases and the J gene lost 6 bases, with 15 bases spanning the gap. Germline assignment: CDR1 LGHNA and CDR2 YSLEER. This CDR3 reads CASSHAPESRNSPLHF. The CDR3 nucleotides read TGCGCCAGCAGCCACGCCCCAGAGAGCCGTAATTCACCCCTCCACTTT.

This chain uses TRBV7-9 with TRBJ2-3; 10 nucleotides align to TRBD1. This CDR3 region has 14 residues. Germline V gene data show CDR1 as SEHNR and CDR2 as FQNEAQ (reference sequence). The junction had 5 bases not matched to a gene; V was cut back by 5 bases and J by 6 bases. The CDR3 DNA reads TGTGCCAGCAGCGACAGGGGGCGGGCGGATACGCAGTATTTT. Protein sequence: CASSDRGRADTQYF.

The J gene is TRBJ2-3, the V gene TRBV4-1; 12 nucleotides line up with TRBD2. This CDR3 has 16 residues. Unmatched junction bases numbered 2, after V lost 2 bases and J lost 2 bases. Germline values: CDR1 MGHRA, CDR2 YSYEKL. The CDR3 spells CASSQRTSGATDTQYF. The DNA of the CDR3 is TGCGCCAGCAGCCAACGGACTAGCGGGGCCACAGATACGCAGTATTTT.

The chain is built from TRBV29-1 and TRBJ2-7; the match to TRBD1 covers 9 bases. The germline CDR1 and CDR2 sequences are SQVTM and ANQGSEA. V lost 0 bases and J lost 4; bases outside the gene matches: 4. The CDR3 spans 14 residues. The CDR3 region is CSVEEQGARYEQYF. The CDR3 DNA reads TGCAGCGTTGAAGAACAGGGGGCGCGATACGAGCAGTACTTC.

This sequence joins TRBV9 and TRBJ2-5, with D unresolved. Looked up from germline, CDR1 is SGDLS and CDR2 is YYNGEE. Trimming stripped 1 base from V and 5 bases from J, with 9 bases between. The CDR3 spans 13 residues. CDR3 coding DNA: TGTGCCAGCAGCGTAACCGGAAGGGAGACCCAGTACTTC. As protein: CASSVTGRETQYF.

The chain recombines TRBV19 with TRBJ2-7, with D possibly TRBD2 on 5 matching bases. V gave up 3 bases and J gave up 5 bases, with 11 bases separating them. From germline, CDR1 is LNHDA and CDR2 SQIVND (reference sequence). The CDR3 length is 13 residues. The CDR3, as DNA: TGTGCCAGTAGTATGGTTAGCGTCGACGAGCAGTACTTC. Protein: CASSMVSVDEQYF. The whole variable domain, remainder taken from reference TRBV19 and TRBJ2-7, is DGGITQSPKYLFRKEGQNVTLSCEQNLNHDAMYWYRQDPGQGLRLIYYSQIVNDFQKGDIAEGYSVSREKKESFPLTVTSAQKNPTAFYLCASSMVSVDEQYFGPGTRLTVT.

The V call is TRBV6-5, the J call TRBJ1-2, with D hard to call. The germline CDR1 and CDR2 sequences are MNHEY and SVGAGI. There are 13 residues in the CDR3. With 6 bases removed from V and 2 bases from J, the gap between germline ends came to 10 bases. The CDR3, as DNA: TGTGCCAGCAGAATCGATCACAACTATGGCTACACCTTC. Translating gives CASRIDHNYGYTF.

V gene TRBV11-2 combines with J gene TRBJ2-3; 8 bases agree with TRBD2. Germline V gives CDR1 SGHAT, CDR2 FQNNGV. With 5 bases clipped from V and 0 bases from J, the junction kept 7 bases outside the gene matches. CDR3 length: 16 residues. CDR3 DNA sequence: TGTGCCAGCAGCAGCTTAGCGGGGACTAGCACAGATACGCAGTATTTT. Translated, it gives CASSSLAGTSTDTQYF. The variable domain in full, completed from reference TRBV11-2 and TRBJ2-3, reads EAGVAQSPRYKIIEKRQSVAFWCNPISGHATLYWYQQILGQGPKLLIQFQNNGVVDDSQLPKDRFSAERLKGVDSTLKIQPAKLEDSAVYLCASSSLAGTSTDTQYFGPGTRLTVL.

The CDR3 nucleotides read TGTGCCAGTAGTATACCCGGACAGGGAAGTTGGCGGCCCCAGCATTTT. This translates into CASSIPGQGSWRPQHF. This sequence joins TRBV19 and TRBJ1-5; 8 nucleotides line up with TRBD1. V dropped 2 bases and J dropped 9; count of bases not matched to a gene: 12. The germline V gene encodes CDR1 LNHDA and CDR2 SQIVND (reference sequence). The CDR3 loop spans 16 amino acids.

The chain has TRBV7-2 and TRBJ2-2, with 9 nucleotides matching TRBD2. The ends lost 4 bases at V and 5 bases at J; junction bases unmatched: 14. There are 18 residues in the CDR3. CDR1 and CDR2 from the germline V gene are SGHTA and FQGNSA. For the CDR3, the DNA is TGTGCCAGCAGCTCGTACCTCGGGGCGGGAGGGGTGACCGGGGAGCTGTTTTTT. It translates to CASSSYLGAGGVTGELFF. The variable domain in full, completed from reference TRBV7-2 and TRBJ2-2, reads GAGVSQSPSNKVTEKGKDVELRCDPISGHTALYWYRQSLGQGLEFLIYFQGNSAPDKSGLPSDRFSAERTGGSVSTLTIQRTQQEDSAVYLCASSSYLGAGGVTGELFFGEGSRLTVL.

The chain couples TRBV6-5 to TRBJ2-5, with D possibly matching TRBD2 (6 bases). Germline V lookup: CDR1 MNHEY, CDR2 SVGAGI. The CDR3 is 14 amino acids. The ends were cut back, 2 bases at V and 5 bases at J, with 12 bases in the middle. CDR3 region: CASSYIAAPETQYF. CDR3 sequence (DNA): TGTGCCAGCAGTTACATAGCGGCTCCCGAGACCCAGTACTTC.

This clone has a handful of counts. The chain joins TRBV2 to TRBJ1-5; TRBD1 aligns across 9 bases. This CDR3 spans 14 amino acids. Germline CDR1 and CDR2: SNHLY and FYNNEI. V lost 4 bases and J lost 2; bases outside the gene matches: 0. CDR3 sequence reads: CASSGTGGNQPQHF. CDR3 bases: TGTGCCAGCAGTGGGACAGGGGGCAATCAGCCCCAGCATTTT.

This clone appeared once. V and J are TRBV29-1 and TRBJ1-2, with 8 positions matching TRBD1. The germline gives CDR1 SQVTM, CDR2 ANQGSEA. The junction had 9 bases not matched to a gene; V was cut back by 6 bases and J by 0 bases. The CDR3 has 15 amino acids. The CDR3 DNA is TGCAGCGTCGGACAGGGTCAGAAGGCTAACTATGGCTACACCTTC. The encoded protein is CSVGQGQKANYGYTF.